This T cell receptor (beta chain) was captured in a study of blood T cell repertoires in COVID-19. Background on the study: Samples representing acute and convalescent COVID-19 were sourced from the United States, Italy and Spain.

V lost 5 bases, J lost 2 bases, and 7 bases lay in between. The V gene's germline CDR1 is DFQATT and CDR2 SNEGSKA (reference sequence). The CDR3 covers 11 residues. Assay: immunoSEQ multiplex PCR; the TCRdb copy retains only in-frame clones and omits some. This sample has a few hundred thousand clones, with nearly 90% found just once. The study counted Cohort 3 donors as recovered given two negative PCRs, clearance, or symptom resolution. The receptor comes from a woman aged 25 to 39 who had recovered from COVID-19. The rearrangement links TRBV20-1 to TRBJ2-7, with D perhaps matching TRBD2 (5 bases). Sequenced material: PBMCs or T cells enriched from blood (not recorded which). The CDR3 protein is CSAGSTYEQYF. Written as DNA, the CDR3 is TGCAGTGCTGGGAGTACCTACGAGCAGTACTTC.